The clone carrying this T cell receptor beta chain appeared many times. Its antigen is currently unknown. The entry originates in a study of response to subunit inactivated influenza vaccine. TCRdb re-derived calls from the RT-PCR reads in MiXCR, one entry per CDR3 protein. The sample has almost 250,000 distinct CDR3 sequences; less than 15% are singletons. Notes on the study in general: Each seasonal influenza vaccination recruits few new T cells, the authors suggested.

This receptor was obtained from a man aged 50-59 years who received an inactivated influenza vaccine. The sample in question was non-naive T cells sorted from PBMCs, obtained 14 to 15 days before vaccination.

In DNA, the CDR3 is TGTGCCAGTTACAAACGGACAGGATCGAACACCGGGGAGCTGTTTTTT. Amino acid sequence: CASYKRTGSNTGELFF. V gene TRBV28 combines with J gene TRBJ2-2; 7 bases match TRBD1. J gave up 0 bases and V 9 bases, and 10 bases lay outside the gene matches. CDR1 and CDR2 (germline): MDHEN, SYDVKM. The CDR3 has 16 residues.